These 2 T cell receptor beta chains were sequenced from one sample in a study of regulatory T cells in long-lasting Graves disease. As for time point: newly diagnosed GD, antithyroid drugs for less than 3 months. The TCR library was made from RNA that had been extracted from PBMCs in TRIzol. According to the study, TCR beta libraries were built with iRepertoire HTBI primers and CDR3-region Arm-PCR. Using its own MiXCR run on the multiplex PCR reads, TCRdb lists one record per CDR3 protein. This table has roughly 350,000 distinct CDR3 sequences, around 15% appearing once. These sequences were also reported in another study, on T cells in Graves' hyperthyroidism and ophthalmopathy.

Sample: peripheral blood mononuclear cells (PBMCs), taken at new diagnosis, from a patient treated with antithyroid drugs. These receptors all come from a man aged 40-50 years with Graves disease.

This clonotype was detected ten times or more. V gene TRBV27 combines with J gene TRBJ2-3; the match to TRBD1 covers 12 bases. Germline CDR1 reads MNHEY; CDR2 reads SMNVEV (reference sequence). The CDR3 contains 16 residues. J gave up 6 bases and V 3 bases, and 7 bases lay outside the gene matches. For the CDR3, the DNA is TGTGCCAGCAGTTTCCGGGACAGGGGGCGAGGGGATACGCAGTATTTT. Its protein is CASSFRDRGRGDTQYF.

This clonotype was seen many times. The rearrangement uses TRBV19 and TRBJ2-7, with D possibly matching TRBD2 (6 bases). The CDR3 contains 14 residues. Germline CDR1 reads LNHDA; CDR2 reads SQIVND (reference sequence). V lost 5 bases and J lost 2, with 13 bases in between. Here the CDR3 reads CASSVWAGPYEQYF. DNA of the CDR3: TGTGCCAGTAGTGTTTGGGCGGGGCCCTACGAGCAGTACTTC.